This T cell receptor beta chain derives from a study of T cell repertoires in cytomegalovirus infection. About the study: TCR beta signatures that were public indicated CMV infection and matching HLA type. Study results and caveats: CMV-specific HLA-C-restricted TCR beta clonotypes dominated the ex vivo response. Of the TCR beta families, the public ones yielded a cumulative frequency that identified carriers of CMV plus the relevant HLA.

Unmatched junction bases numbered 6, after V lost 3 bases and J lost 5 bases. CDR3 length: 15 residues. TCRdb re-derived calls from the reads in MiXCR, one entry per CDR3 protein. The sample gives 900,000 to 950,000 distinct CDR3 sequences, around 29% of which show up once; roughly 13% is in the top ten. To note about this clonotype: Its antigen is undetermined.

This chain links TRBV12-3 or TRBV12-4 with TRBJ2-5; 10 nucleotides align to TRBD2. This material consisted of cultured CD8+ T cells from PBMCs, taken from culture after CMV antigen stimulation. The sequence was collected from a human donor in good health (CMV status not recorded). Some clones in this sample may be carry-over from other donors' samples. CDR3 region: CASSLVAGGDETQYF. CDR3 coding DNA: TGTGCCAGCAGTTTGGTAGCGGGGGGTGACGAGACCCAGTACTTC.